The 2 T cell receptor beta chains in this list originate from one sample, sequenced in a study of T-cell memory formation after mild COVID-19 (dated by TCRdb to the early 2020s). Libraries came from 5' RACE. Sequencer: Illumina NovaSeq 6000. The public reads were quality trimmed at Q25 with fastp and then assembled into clones with MiXCR by TCRdb, keeping productive beta chains. When rows share a CDR3 protein, they turn into one entry using the most common DNA and genes. Counted in this sample were some 210,000 distinct CDR3 sequences; roughly 30% of them appeared once. Roughly an eighth of the sample rests with the top ten. Sequenced sample: PBMCs or a T cell subset sorted from them (not recorded which). These receptors all come from an adult woman who had mild COVID-19 (a few samples of this study predate the infection). The sample titles of this study are shuffled in the database, so cell type and time point are left out; the donor was told from shared clones.

J is TRBJ2-1 and V is TRBV12-3 or TRBV12-4; 9 nucleotides align to TRBD2. V trimming: 6 bases; J trimming: 6 bases; junction bases outside the gene matches: 6. This CDR3 has 14 amino acids. CDR3 loop: CASSPGLATNEQFF. For the CDR3, the DNA is TGTGCCAGCAGCCCGGGACTAGCAACCAATGAGCAGTTCTTC.

The chain uses TRBV3-1 and TRBJ2-4; D remains ambiguous. V lost 4 bases to trimming and J lost 0 bases, with 7 bases between them. CDR3 length equals 14 residues. CDR1 and CDR2 (germline): LGHDT, YNNKEL (reference sequence). The CDR3 spells CASSRGLAKNIQYF. In DNA, the CDR3 is TGTGCCAGCAGCCGCGGCCTAGCCAAAAACATTCAGTACTTC.